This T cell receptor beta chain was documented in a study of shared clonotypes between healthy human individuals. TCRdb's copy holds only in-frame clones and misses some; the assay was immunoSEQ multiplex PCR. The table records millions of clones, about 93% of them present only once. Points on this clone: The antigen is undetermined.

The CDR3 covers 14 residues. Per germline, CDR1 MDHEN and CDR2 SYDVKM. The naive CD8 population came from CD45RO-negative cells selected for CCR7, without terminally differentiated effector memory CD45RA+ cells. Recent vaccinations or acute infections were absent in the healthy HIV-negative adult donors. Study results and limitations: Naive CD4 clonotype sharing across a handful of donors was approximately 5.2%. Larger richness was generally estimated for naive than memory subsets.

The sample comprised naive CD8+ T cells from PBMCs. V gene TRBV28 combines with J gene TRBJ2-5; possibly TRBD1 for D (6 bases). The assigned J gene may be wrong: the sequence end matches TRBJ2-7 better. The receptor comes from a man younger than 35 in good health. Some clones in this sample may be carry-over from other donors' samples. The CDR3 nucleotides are TGTGCCAGCAGTCACACAGGGAGCTCCTACGAGCAGTACTTC. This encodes CASSHTGSSYEQYF.